These T cell receptor beta chains were read from a single sample in a study of CD8 T cells in Susac syndrome. TCRdb called the immunoSEQ multiplex PCR reads again in MiXCR, with one record for every CDR3 protein. The sample consists of 110,000 to 150,000 distinct CDR3 sequences, approximately 96% of them appearing once. The sample taken for sequencing was CD4+ T cells from PBMCs. The receptor set was obtained from a human donor with Susac syndrome. CDR3s include the opening cysteine and the closing phenylalanine or tryptophan. Each record gives: D gene, clone size, V gene, J gene, CDR3 DNA, CDR3 protein. A D gene is named only where the DNA matches it firmly. The listing skips clone size in some rows; elsewhere it reads once, few, many or a size class.

>-|-|TRBV4-1|TRBJ2-7
TGCGCCAGCAGCCTTCAGCCCTACTACGAGCAGTACTTC
CASSLQPYYEQYF
>-|-|TRBV20-1|TRBJ2-1
TGCAGTGCTAGAGCTCTACCGGGGGGCTCCTCGGCCGATGAGCAGTTCTTC
CSARALPGGSSADEQFF
>-|-|TRBV25-1|TRBJ2-5
TGTGCCAGCCGAAACACGGGGGCTGGGGAGGCCCAGTACTTC
CASRNTGAGEAQYF
>TRBD2|-|TRBV5-1|TRBJ2-3
TGCGCCAGCAGTCACGGACTAGCGGTCACAGATACGCAGTATTTT
CASSHGLAVTDTQYF
>TRBD1|-|TRBV16|TRBJ1-1
TGTGCCAGCAGCACCGAACAGGGGGCCGGAGCTTTCTTT
CASSTEQGAGAFF
>TRBD2|once|TRBV20-1|TRBJ2-3
TGCAGTGCTAGGACTAGCGGCACAGATACGCAGTATTTT
CSARTSGTDTQYF
>-|once|TRBV6-2/TRBV6-3|TRBJ2-2
TGTGCCAGCAAGTCCGGGCCCACCGGGGAGCTGTTTTTT
CASKSGPTGELFF
>-|-|TRBV29-1|TRBJ2-7
TGCAGCGTTGAAAGCCGCGTGGACTACGAGCAGTACTTC
CSVESRVDYEQYF
>-|-|TRBV20-1|TRBJ1-4
TGCAGTGCTACACAGGCCTCTAATGAAAAACTGTTTTTT
CSATQASNEKLFF
>-|-|TRBV12-5|TRBJ2-5
TGTCCCAAATGGGGGGAGACCCAGTACTTC
CPKWGETQYF
>-|-|TRBV20-1|TRBJ2-3
TGCGGTTTGAGTGGGCGCACAGATACGCAGTATTTT
CGLSGRTDTQYF
>-|-|TRBV11-2|TRBJ2-2
TGTGCCAGCAGCTCTGGAGATAGACTAGGAGGGGAGCTGTTTTTT
CASSSGDRLGGELFF
>TRBD1|-|TRBV18|TRBJ2-3
TGTGCCAGCTCACCAGGGCGACAGGGCGCAGATACGCAGTATTTT
CASSPGRQGADTQYF
>-|-|TRBV5-6|TRBJ2-1
TGTGCCAGCAGCTTTACAGGGAGCTCCTACAATGAGCAGTTCTTC
CASSFTGSSYNEQFF
>TRBD1|-|TRBV20-1|TRBJ2-5
TGCAGTGCCCTGGACAGGGCAGAGACCCAGTACTTC
CSALDRAETQYF
>-|-|TRBV3-1|TRBJ1-1
TGTGCCAGCAGCCAAGAACAGGGAAACACTGAAGCTTTCTTT
CASSQEQGNTEAFF
>-|-|TRBV4-1|TRBJ1-5
TGCGCCAGCAGCCAAGATGCGGGGCCGCAGCCCCAGCATTTT
CASSQDAGPQPQHF
>-|-|TRBV9|TRBJ1-5
TGTGCCAGCAGCGGAGGACAGCACAATCAGCCCCAGCATTTT
CASSGGQHNQPQHF
>-|-|TRBV6-5|TRBJ1-1
TGTGCCAGCAGTTACGGAGGACACCCGAACACTGAAGCTTTCTTT
CASSYGGHPNTEAFF
>-|-|TRBV29-1|TRBJ2-7
TGCAGCACGAAAAGGAGACCGATCCAGCAGTACTTC
CSTKRRPIQQYF
>-|-|TRBV11-2|TRBJ1-2
TGTGCCAGCAGCTCGACCGGGACGTTATCGGGCTACACCTTC
CASSSTGTLSGYTF
>-|-|TRBV5-1|TRBJ2-3
TGCGCCAGTACCCCCGGGGTTGGCGGCCTCACGGATACGCAGTATTTT
CASTPGVGGLTDTQYF
>TRBD1|few|TRBV28|TRBJ2-7
TGTGCCAGCAGGGGACAGGCGTCCTACGAGCAGTACTTC
CASRGQASYEQYF
>TRBD1|-|TRBV28|TRBJ1-1
TGTGCCAGCAGCAGAGACAGGGTCACTGAAGCTTTCTTT
CASSRDRVTEAFF
>-|-|TRBV29-1|TRBJ1-4
TGCAGCGCGGGGTTCGGTACTAATGAAAAACTGTTTTTT
CSAGFGTNEKLFF
>TRBD1|few|TRBV20-1|TRBJ1-5
TGCAGTGCTCGGACAGGGGATCAGCCCCAGCATTTT
CSARTGDQPQHF
>TRBD1|-|TRBV9|TRBJ1-2
TGTGCCAGCAGCAAAGACGGACAGGGGGCTGTTTATGGCTACACCTTC
CASSKDGQGAVYGYTF
>-|few|TRBV7-9|TRBJ1-3
TGTGCCAGCAGCTTATCCGTCTCTGGAAACACCATATATTTT
CASSLSVSGNTIYF
>-|-|TRBV4-1|TRBJ2-7
TGCGCCAGCAGCCAAGATGCAGGGGGGATCTCCTACGAGCAGTACTTC
CASSQDAGGISYEQYF
>TRBD2|-|TRBV27|TRBJ2-3
TGTGCCAGCAGTCCACGGACTAGCAGCACAGATACGCAGTATTTT
CASSPRTSSTDTQYF
>-|-|TRBV14|TRBJ2-5
TGTGCCAGCAGCCAAGATGGGGCCCGGGGTACCCCCATTTGGACCCAGTACTTC
CASSQDGARGTPIWTQYF
>TRBD2|once|TRBV12-3/TRBV12-4|TRBJ2-3
TGTGCCAGCAGAGCCGGGACTAGGGCCACAGATACGCAGTATTTT
CASRAGTRATDTQYF
>TRBD2|-|TRBV2|TRBJ2-1
TGTGCCAGCACATTGGGACTATACAATGAGCAGTTCTTC
CASTLGLYNEQFF
>-|-|TRBV6-5|TRBJ1-1
TGTGCCAGCAGCTTCGGGGCCCGCCCCACTGAAGCTTTCTTT
CASSFGARPTEAFF
>-|-|TRBV12-3/TRBV12-4|TRBJ1-4
TGTGCCAGCCGTGGGGGTGAAAAACTGTTTTTT
CASRGGEKLFF
>-|-|TRBV20-1|TRBJ1-1
TGCAGTGCTAGAGGTAGTAGGGTTGGCCCGGACGAAGCTTTCTTT
CSARGSRVGPDEAFF
>-|-|TRBV14|TRBJ1-1
TGTGCCAGCAGCCAAAGGGGCACTGAAGCTTTCTTT
CASSQRGTEAFF
>TRBD1|-|TRBV20-1|TRBJ1-3
TGCAGTGCTAGTTTCGGGACAGTTCCCTCTGGAAACACCATATATTTT
CSASFGTVPSGNTIYF
>-|-|TRBV15|TRBJ1-4
TGTGCCACCAGCAGGGATTGGACAAAACTGTTTTTT
CATSRDWTKLFF
>-|-|TRBV7-9|TRBJ2-1
TGTGCCAGCAGCTTAGACCTCGTGCAGTTCTTC
CASSLDLVQFF
>-|-|TRBV6-6|TRBJ1-1
TGTGCCAGCAGTTACTCGAGTTCCCCCCGGGGCACTGAAGCTTTCTTT
CASSYSSSPRGTEAFF